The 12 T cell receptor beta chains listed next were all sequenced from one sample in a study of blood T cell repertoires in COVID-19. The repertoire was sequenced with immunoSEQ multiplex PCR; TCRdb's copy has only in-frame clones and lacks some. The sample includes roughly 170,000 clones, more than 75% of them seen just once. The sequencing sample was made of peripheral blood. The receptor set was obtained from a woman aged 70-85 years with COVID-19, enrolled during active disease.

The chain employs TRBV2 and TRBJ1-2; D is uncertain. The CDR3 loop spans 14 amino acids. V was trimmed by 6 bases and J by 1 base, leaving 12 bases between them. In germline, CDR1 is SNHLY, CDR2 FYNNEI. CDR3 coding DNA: TGTGCCAGCAGGACTCCCGGCAGTAACTATGGCTACACCTTC. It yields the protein CASRTPGSNYGYTF.

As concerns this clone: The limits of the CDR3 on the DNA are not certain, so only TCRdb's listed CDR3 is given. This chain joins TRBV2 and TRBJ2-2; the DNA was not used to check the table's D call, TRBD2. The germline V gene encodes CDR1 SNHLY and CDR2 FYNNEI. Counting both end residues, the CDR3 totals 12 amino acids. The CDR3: CASNVRPGSCFF.

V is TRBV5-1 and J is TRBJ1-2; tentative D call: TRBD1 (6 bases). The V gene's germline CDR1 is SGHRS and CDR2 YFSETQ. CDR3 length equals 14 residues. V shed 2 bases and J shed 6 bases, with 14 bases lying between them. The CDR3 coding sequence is TGCGCCAGCAGCTTACAGGGAGCCTCGGATGGCTACACCTTC. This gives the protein CASSLQGASDGYTF.

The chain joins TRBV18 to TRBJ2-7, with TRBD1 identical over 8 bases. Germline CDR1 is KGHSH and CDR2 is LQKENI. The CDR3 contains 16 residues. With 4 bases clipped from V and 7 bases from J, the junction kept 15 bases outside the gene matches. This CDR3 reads CASSLSAGQAVGEQYF. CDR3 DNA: TGTGCCAGCTCACTTAGCGCGGGACAGGCAGTTGGGGAGCAGTACTTC.

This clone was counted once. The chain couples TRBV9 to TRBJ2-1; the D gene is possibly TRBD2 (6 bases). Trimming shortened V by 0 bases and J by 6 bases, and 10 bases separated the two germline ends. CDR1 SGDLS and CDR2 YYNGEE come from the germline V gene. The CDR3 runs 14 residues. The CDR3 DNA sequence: TGTGCCAGCAGCGTAGTAGTGGGGGGCAATGAGCAGTTCTTC. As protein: CASSVVVGGNEQFF.

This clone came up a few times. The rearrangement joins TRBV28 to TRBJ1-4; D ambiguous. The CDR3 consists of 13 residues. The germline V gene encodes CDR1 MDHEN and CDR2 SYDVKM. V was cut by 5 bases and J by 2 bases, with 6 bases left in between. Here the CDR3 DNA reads TGTGCCAGCAGTGAGGGCACTAATGAAAAACTGTTTTTT. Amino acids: CASSEGTNEKLFF.

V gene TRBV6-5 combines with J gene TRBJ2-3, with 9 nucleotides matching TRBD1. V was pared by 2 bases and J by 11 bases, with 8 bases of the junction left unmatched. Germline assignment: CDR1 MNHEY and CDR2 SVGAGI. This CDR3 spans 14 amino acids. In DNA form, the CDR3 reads TGTGCCAGCAGTTACGAGCCGACAGGGGGAGAGCAGTATTTT. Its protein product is CASSYEPTGGEQYF.

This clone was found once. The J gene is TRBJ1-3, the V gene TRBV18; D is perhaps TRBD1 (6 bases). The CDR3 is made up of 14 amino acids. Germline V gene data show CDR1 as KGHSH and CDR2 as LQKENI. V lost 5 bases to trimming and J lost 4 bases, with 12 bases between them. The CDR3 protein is CASSTDRIGNTIYF. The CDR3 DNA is TGTGCCAGCTCAACCGACAGGATAGGAAACACCATATATTTT.

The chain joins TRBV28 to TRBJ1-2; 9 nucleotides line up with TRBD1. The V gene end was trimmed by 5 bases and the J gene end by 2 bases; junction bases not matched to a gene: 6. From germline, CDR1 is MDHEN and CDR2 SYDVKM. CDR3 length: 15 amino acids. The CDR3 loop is CASSPGGTGNYGYTF. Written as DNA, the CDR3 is TGTGCCAGCAGTCCGGGGGGGACAGGGAACTATGGCTACACCTTC.

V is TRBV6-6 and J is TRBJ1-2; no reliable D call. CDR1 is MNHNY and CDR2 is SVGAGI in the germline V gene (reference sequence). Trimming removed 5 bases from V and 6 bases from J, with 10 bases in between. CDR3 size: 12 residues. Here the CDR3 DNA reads TGTGCCAGCAGTCCCGGCGGGGATGGCTACACCTTC. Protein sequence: CASSPGGDGYTF.

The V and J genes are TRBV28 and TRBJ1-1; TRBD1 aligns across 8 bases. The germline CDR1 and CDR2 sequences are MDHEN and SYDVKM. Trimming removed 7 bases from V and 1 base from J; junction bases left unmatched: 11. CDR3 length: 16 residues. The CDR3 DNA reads TGTGCCAGCATCCCACCCAGGGGGCGAGGGAACACTGAAGCTTTCTTT. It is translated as CASIPPRGRGNTEAFF.

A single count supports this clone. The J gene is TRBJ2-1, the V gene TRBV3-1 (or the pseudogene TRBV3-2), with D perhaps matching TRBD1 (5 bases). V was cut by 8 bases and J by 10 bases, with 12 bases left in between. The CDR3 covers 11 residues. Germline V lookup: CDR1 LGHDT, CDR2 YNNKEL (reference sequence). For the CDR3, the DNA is TGTGCCAGCGGATTGACAGCCGAGCAGTTCTTC. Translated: CASGLTAEQFF.